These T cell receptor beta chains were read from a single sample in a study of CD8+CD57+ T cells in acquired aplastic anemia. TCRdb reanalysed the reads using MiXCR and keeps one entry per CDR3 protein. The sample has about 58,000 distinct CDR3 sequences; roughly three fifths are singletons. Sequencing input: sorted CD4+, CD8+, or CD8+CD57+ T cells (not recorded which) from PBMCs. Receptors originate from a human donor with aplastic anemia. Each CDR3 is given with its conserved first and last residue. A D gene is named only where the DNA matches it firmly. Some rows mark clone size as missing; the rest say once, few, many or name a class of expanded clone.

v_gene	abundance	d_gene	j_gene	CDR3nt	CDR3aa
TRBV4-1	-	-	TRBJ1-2	TGCGCCAGCAGCCAAGATCAAGACAGCCTGGGCTATGGCTACACCTTC	CASSQDQDSLGYGYTF
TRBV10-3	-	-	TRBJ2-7	TGTGCCATCGGAGGAGAATCAACCTACGAGCAGTACTTC	CAIGGESTYEQYF
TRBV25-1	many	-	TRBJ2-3	TGTGCCACCCACGGACGGGTCTTCGAAGGGAAAGATACGCAGTATTTT	CATHGRVFEGKDTQYF
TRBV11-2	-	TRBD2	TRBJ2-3	TGTGCCAGCAGGAATAGCGGGGGGCACTCTAGCACAGATACGCAGTATTTT	CASRNSGGHSSTDTQYF
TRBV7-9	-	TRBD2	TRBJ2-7	TGTGCCAGCTCCCGGAGTAGCGGGTACGAGCAGTACTTC	CASSRSSGYEQYF
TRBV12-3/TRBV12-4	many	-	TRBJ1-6	TGTGCCAGCAGTCATGGAGGTCAGAATTCACCCCTCCACTTT	CASSHGGQNSPLHF
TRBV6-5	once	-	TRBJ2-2	TGTGCCAGCAGTTCGGGGCAGGGGAACACCGGGGAGCTGCTTTTT	CASSSGQGNTGELLF
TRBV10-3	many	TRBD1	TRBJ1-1	TGTGCCATCAGTGAGAAGCGGCAGGGGGTAAATTTTTACACTGAAGCTTTCTTT	CAISEKRQGVNFYTEAFF
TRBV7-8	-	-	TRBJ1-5	TGTGCCAGCAGTTTCTTCCGGGGAACGCAGCCCCAGCATTTT	CASSFFRGTQPQHF
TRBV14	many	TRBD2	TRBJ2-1	TGTGCCAGCAGCCCCGCCGCAGGGCGGGGGTTCAATGAGCAGTTCTTC	CASSPAAGRGFNEQFF
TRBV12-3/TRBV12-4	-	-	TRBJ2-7	TGTGCCAGCAGCCCTGACAGGATTTCCTACGAGCAGTACTTC	CASSPDRISYEQYF
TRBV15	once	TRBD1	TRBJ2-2	TGTGCCACCAGCAGAGGACAGGGTTCGAACACCGGGGAGCTGTTTTTT	CATSRGQGSNTGELFF
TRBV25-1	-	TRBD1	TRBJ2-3	TGTGCCTGGCAATGGACAGGATCCACAGATACGCAGTATTTT	CAWQWTGSTDTQYF
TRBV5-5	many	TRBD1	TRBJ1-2	TGTGCCAGCAGCTTGGCCCTGACAGGGAACTATGGCTACACCTTC	CASSLALTGNYGYTF
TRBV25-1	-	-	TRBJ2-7	TGTGCCAGCAGTGAAAAGTGGGGTTACTCCTACGAGCAGTACTTC	CASSEKWGYSYEQYF
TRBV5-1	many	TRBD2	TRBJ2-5	TGCGCCAGCAGCTGGGGGGGGTCCCTAGGAGAGACCCAGTACTTC	CASSWGGSLGETQYF
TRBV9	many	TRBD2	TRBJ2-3	TGTGCCAGCAGTGGTAGCGGGGGCAAAGATACGCAGTATTTT	CASSGSGGKDTQYF
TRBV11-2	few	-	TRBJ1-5	TGTCCCAGCAGCTTAGGGGCCGGGGATCAGCCCCAGCATTTT	CPSSLGAGDQPQHF
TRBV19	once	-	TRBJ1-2	TGTGCCAGTAGTCGCCCCCGGCAGGGAAGAGGCTACACCTTC	CASSRPRQGRGYTF
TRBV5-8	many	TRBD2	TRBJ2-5	TGTGCCAGCAGCTTGGGACTAGCGGGGATCCAGACCCAGTACTTC	CASSLGLAGIQTQYF
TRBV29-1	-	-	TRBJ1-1	TGCAGCGGACAGATCATGAACACTGAAGCTTTCTTT	CSGQIMNTEAFF
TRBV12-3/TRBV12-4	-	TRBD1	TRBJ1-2	TGTGCCAGCAGCCGGACAGGCGACTATGGCTACACCTTC	CASSRTGDYGYTF
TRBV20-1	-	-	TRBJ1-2	TGCAGTGCTCATACAGGGAACTATGGCTACACCTTC	CSAHTGNYGYTF
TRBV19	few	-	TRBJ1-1	TGTGCCAGTAGTCAGACTTTGAACACTGAAGCTTTCTTT	CASSQTLNTEAFF
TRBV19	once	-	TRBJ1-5	TGTGCCAGTAGTATTACGGGGAGCCAGCCCCAGCATTTT	CASSITGSQPQHF
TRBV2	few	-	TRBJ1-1	TGTGCCAGCAGTGAGCGCCAGATGAACACTGAAGCTTTCTTT	CASSERQMNTEAFF
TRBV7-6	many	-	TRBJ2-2	TGTGCCAGCAGCCCCTTTGGTTGGGGTGAGACCGGGGAGCTGTTTTTT	CASSPFGWGETGELFF
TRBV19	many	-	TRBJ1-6	TGTGCCAGTAGCCGACCTCATTCGGGGGAAGATAATTCACCCCTCCACTTT	CASSRPHSGEDNSPLHF
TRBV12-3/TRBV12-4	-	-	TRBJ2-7	TGTGCCAGCGCTCGCGGGGGCGAGGCCTACGAGCAGTACTTC	CASARGGEAYEQYF
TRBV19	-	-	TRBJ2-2	TGTGCCAGTAGTTCCTCTTTTGCCGGGGAGCTGTTTTTT	CASSSSFAGELFF